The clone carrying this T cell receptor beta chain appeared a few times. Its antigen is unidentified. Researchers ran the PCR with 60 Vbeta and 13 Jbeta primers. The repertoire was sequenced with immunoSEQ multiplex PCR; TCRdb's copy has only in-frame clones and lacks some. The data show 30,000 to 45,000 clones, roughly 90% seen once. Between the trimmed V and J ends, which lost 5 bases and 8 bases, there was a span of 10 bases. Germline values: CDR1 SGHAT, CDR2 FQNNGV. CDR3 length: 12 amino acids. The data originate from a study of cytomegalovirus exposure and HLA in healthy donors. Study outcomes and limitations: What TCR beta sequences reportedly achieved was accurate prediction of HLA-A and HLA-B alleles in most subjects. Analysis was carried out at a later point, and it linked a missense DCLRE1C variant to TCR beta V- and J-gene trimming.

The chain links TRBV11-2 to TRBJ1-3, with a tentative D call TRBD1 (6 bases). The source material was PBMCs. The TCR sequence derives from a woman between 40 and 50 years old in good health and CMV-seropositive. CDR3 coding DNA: TGTGCCAGCAGCCCACAGGGCTACACCATATATTTT. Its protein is CASSPQGYTIYF.